This TCR beta chain was recorded in a study of blood T cell repertoires in COVID-19. Study overall: Specimens from acute and convalescent COVID-19 originated in the United States, Italy and Spain. Sample material is recorded as cDNA or gDNA derived from T cells, B-cell-depleted T cells, or PBMCs.

Per the original data handling: From reference gene primer amplification, estimates of nucleated cell counts were derived. Clones were read by immunoSEQ multiplex PCR, and TCRdb kept only the in-frame ones, dropping some. V, J and clone size reflect that table, while D and trimming were determined from the DNA. Seen here are fewer than 200,000 clones, about 85% observed once, and the top ten hold approximately 3%. This clonotype was sampled from a human donor with acute or convalescent COVID-19. The donor label of this sample is uncertain. Input material: peripheral blood.

CDR3 nucleotides: TGTGCCAGCACCACGGGGGGCAGTTCTGGTTCACCCCTCCACTTT. Translating it yields CASTTGGSSGSPLHF. This chain connects TRBV2 to TRBJ1-6; D may be TRBD1 (6 bases). Germline V lookup: CDR1 SNHLY, CDR2 FYNNEI. Between the trimmed V and J ends, which lost 7 bases and 9 bases, there was a span of 19 bases. This CDR3 is 15 amino acids long.